This TCR beta chain derives from a study of blood T cells in healthy people across ages. The second PCR ran roughly 6 to 11 cycles with a sample-barcoded 5' primer and J-beta primers. A template-switch adaptor that had 12 random nucleotides put a tag on each cDNA molecule. TCRdb called the 5' RACE reads again in MiXCR, with one record for every CDR3 protein. The profile shows about 1.7 million distinct CDR3 sequences, approximately 28% of them singletons. V dropped 6 bases and J dropped 0; count of bases not matched to a gene: 6. CDR1 DFQATT and CDR2 SNEGSKA come from the germline V gene (reference sequence). The CDR3 extends over 14 amino acids. This clonotype was detected a few times. Its target is unknown. Peripheral blood, ten milliliters per donor, was collected. Study-wide points: While age rose, TCR beta diversity per million T cells dropped in a roughly linear way. Whereas aged donors had fewer naive CD4+ cells, long-lived donors had more of them and higher diversity.

The source is a woman in her 30s in good health. The chain combines TRBV20-1 with TRBJ2-3; 7 bases match TRBD2. Sequenced material: blood. The CDR3 here is CSALLSGSTDTQYF. The CDR3 DNA reads as TGCAGTGCCCTCCTTAGCGGGAGCACAGATACGCAGTATTTT.